Described below is a single TCR beta chain sequence and its context. Antigen unknown. An end of the junction differs from the germline gene, which may be a read error. Germline V gene data show CDR1 as SGHTA and CDR2 as FQGTGA. This CDR3 is 12 amino acids long. The data were obtained in a study of OX40 agonist ivuxolimab in advanced cancers. Findings and caveats of the study: Both CD4+ and CD8+ T cell populations in blood had undergone clonal expansion by week 6 at 0.1 to 3.0 mg/kg.

This table comes from immunoSEQ multiplex PCR, and its TCRdb copy is limited to in-frame clones, with some not included. The table lists about 100,000 clones, approximately 89% of them singletons. This receptor was obtained from an adult with an advanced solid tumor such as melanoma, head and neck, liver or kidney cancer. The chain employs TRBV7-3 and TRBJ2-5; a weak D match, TRBD1 (6 bases). This specimen was CD4+ or CD8+ T cells sorted from blood, taken in a trial of the OX40 agonist ivuxolimab. The CDR3 DNA follows: TGTGCCAGCAGCTCGACAGGCGGGTACCTGAACTTC. Its translation: CASSSTGGYLNF.